This T cell receptor (beta chain) was documented in a study of blood T cell repertoires in COVID-19. Cohorts were based on clinical histories the participants reported. CDR3 length: 16 residues. Trimming pared 1 base from V and 6 bases from J, leaving 17 bases between. Per germline, CDR1 MGHRA and CDR2 YSYEKL. Only in-frame clones appear in the TCRdb table, and some are missing; sequencing was by immunoSEQ multiplex PCR. The table includes some 200,000 clones, more than 80% detected once. The sequence derives from a man between 40 and 49 years old who had recovered from COVID-19. J is TRBJ2-3 and V is TRBV4-1, with D tentatively TRBD2 (7 bases). Sequences were obtained from PBMCs or T cells enriched from blood (not recorded which). Written as DNA, the CDR3 is TGCGCCAGCAGCCAAGGCCGAGGGGGGGTCATTGATACGCAGTATTTT. Protein product: CASSQGRGGVIDTQYF.